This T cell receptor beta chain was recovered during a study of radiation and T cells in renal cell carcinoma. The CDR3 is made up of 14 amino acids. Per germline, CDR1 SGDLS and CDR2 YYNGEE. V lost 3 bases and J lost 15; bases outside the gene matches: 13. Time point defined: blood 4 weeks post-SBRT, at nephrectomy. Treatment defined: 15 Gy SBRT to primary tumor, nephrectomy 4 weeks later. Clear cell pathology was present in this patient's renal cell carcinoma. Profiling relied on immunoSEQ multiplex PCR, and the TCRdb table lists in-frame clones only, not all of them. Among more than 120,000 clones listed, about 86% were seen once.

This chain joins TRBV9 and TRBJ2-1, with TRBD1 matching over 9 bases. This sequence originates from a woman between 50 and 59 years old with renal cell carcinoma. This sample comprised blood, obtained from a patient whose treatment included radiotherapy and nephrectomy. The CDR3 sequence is CASSAEPNRGLLFF. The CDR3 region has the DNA TGTGCCAGCAGCGCAGAACCCAACAGGGGGCTTTTGTTCTTC.